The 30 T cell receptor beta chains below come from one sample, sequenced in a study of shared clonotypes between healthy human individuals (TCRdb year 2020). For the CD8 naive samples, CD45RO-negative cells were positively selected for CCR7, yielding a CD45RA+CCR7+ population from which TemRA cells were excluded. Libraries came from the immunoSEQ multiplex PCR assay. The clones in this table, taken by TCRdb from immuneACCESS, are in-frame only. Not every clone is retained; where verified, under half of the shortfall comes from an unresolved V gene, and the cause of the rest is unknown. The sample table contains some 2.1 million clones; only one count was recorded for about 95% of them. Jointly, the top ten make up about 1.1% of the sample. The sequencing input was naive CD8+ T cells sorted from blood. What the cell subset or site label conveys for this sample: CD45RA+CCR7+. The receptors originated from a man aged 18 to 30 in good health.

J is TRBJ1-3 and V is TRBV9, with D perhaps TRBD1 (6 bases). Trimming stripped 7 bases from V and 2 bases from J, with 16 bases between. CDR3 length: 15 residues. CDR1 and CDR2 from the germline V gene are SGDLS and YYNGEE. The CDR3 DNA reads TGTGCCAGCGGTCGTCCGGGGGCGCCTGGAAACACCATATATTTT. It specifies CASGRPGAPGNTIYF.

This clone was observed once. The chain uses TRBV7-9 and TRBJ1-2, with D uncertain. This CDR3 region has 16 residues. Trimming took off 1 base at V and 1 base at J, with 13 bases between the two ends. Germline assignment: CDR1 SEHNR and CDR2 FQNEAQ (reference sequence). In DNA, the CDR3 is TGTGCCAGCAGCTTAGTCGGGCAGAGCCTTAACTATGGCTACACCTTC. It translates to CASSLVGQSLNYGYTF.

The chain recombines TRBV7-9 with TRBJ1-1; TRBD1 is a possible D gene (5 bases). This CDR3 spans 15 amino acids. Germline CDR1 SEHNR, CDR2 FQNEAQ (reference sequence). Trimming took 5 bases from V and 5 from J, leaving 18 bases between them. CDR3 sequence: CASSHWDLRGTEAFF. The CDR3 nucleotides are TGTGCCAGCAGCCACTGGGACTTACGGGGGACTGAAGCTTTCTTT.

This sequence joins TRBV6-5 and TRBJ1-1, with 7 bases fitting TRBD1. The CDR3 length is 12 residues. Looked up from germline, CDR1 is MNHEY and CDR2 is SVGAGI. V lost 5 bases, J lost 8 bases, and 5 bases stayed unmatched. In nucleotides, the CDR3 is TGTGCCAGCAGTCAAACGACAGGGGAAGCTTTCTTT. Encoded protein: CASSQTTGEAFF.

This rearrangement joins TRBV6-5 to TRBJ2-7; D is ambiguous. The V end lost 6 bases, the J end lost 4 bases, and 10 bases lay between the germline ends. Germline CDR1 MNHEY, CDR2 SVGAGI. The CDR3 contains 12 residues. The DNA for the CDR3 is TGTGCCAGCAGCTTAAATGGGTACGAGCAGTACTTC. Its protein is CASSLNGYEQYF.

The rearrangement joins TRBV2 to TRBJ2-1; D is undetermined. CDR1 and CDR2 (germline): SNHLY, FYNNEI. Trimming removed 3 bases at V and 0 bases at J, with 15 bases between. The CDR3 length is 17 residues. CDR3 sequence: CASSDPTIRDSYNEQFF. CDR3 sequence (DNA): TGTGCCAGCAGTGATCCTACGATCAGAGACTCCTACAATGAGCAGTTCTTC.

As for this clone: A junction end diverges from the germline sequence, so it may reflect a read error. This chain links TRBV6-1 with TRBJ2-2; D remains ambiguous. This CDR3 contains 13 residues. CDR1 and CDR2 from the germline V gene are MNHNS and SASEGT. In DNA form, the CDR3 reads TGTGCCAGCAGTGAAATGAACGCCGGGGAGCTGTTTTTT. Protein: CASSEMNAGELFF.

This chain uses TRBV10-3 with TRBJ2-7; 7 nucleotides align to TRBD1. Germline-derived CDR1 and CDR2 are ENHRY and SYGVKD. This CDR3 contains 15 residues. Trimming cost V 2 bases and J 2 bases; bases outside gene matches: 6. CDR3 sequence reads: CAISERGGTAYEQYF. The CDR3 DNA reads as TGTGCCATCAGTGAGCGGGGTGGGACAGCCTACGAGCAGTACTTC.

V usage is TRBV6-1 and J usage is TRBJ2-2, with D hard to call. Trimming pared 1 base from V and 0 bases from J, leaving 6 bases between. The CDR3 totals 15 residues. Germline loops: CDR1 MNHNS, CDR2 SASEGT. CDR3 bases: TGTGCCAGCAGTGAAGATATCGCGAACACCGGGGAGCTGTTTTTT. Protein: CASSEDIANTGELFF.

The CDR3 coding sequence is TGTGCCAGCAGCACTATGGGAACCGAGCAGTACTTC. Its translation is CASSTMGTEQYF. The V call is TRBV7-6, the J call TRBJ2-7, with D unclear. Between the trimmed V and J ends, which lost 5 bases and 6 bases, there was a span of 11 bases. Germline V lookup: CDR1 SGHVS, CDR2 FNYEAQ. The CDR3 contains 12 residues. The whole variable domain, remainder taken from reference TRBV7-6 and TRBJ2-7, is GAGVSQSPRYKVTKRGQDVALRCDPISGHVSLYWYRQALGQGPEFLTYFNYEAQQDKSGLPNDRFSAERPEGSISTLTIQRTEQRDSAMYRCASSTMGTEQYFGPGTRLTVT.

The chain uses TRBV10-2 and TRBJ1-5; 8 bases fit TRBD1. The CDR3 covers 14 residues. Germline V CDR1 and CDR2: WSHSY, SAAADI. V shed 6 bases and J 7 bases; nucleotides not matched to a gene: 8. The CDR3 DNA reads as TGCGCCAGCAGCGCAGGGGGCCCGGGGCAGCCCCAGCATTTT. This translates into CASSAGGPGQPQHF.

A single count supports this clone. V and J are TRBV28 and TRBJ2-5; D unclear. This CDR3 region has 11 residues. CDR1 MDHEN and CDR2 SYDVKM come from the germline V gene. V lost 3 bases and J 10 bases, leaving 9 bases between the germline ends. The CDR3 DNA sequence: TGTGCCAGCAGTTTGGGTGGGGTCCAGTACTTC. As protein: CASSLGGVQYF.

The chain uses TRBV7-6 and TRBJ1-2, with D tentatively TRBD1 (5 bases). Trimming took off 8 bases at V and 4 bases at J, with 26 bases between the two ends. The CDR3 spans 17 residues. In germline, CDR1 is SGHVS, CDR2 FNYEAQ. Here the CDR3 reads CASSRGERAGPSYGYTF. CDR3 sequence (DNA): TGTGCCAGCTCCAGAGGGGAGAGGGCAGGTCCGAGCTATGGCTACACCTTC. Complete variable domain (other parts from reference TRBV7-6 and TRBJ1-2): GAGVSQSPRYKVTKRGQDVALRCDPISGHVSLYWYRQALGQGPEFLTYFNYEAQQDKSGLPNDRFSAERPEGSISTLTIQRTEQRDSAMYRCASSRGERAGPSYGYTFGSGTRLTVV.

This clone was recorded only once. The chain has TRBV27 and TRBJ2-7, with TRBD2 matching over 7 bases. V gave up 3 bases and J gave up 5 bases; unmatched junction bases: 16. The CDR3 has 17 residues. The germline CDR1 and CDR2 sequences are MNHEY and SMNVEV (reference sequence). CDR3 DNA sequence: TGTGCCAGCAGTTTGGCCATCCCGGCGGGAGCTGTCCACGAGCAGTACTTC. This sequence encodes CASSLAIPAGAVHEQYF.

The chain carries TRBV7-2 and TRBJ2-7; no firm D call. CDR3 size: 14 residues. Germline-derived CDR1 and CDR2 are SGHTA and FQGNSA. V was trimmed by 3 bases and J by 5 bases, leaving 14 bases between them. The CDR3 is CASSLVRSGNEQYF. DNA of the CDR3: TGTGCCAGCAGCTTGGTGCGTTCGGGTAACGAGCAGTACTTC.

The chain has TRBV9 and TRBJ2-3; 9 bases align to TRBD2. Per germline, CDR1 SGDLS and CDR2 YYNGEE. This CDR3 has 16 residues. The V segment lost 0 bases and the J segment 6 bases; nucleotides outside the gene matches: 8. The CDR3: CASSVVPSGGRDTQYF. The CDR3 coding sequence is TGTGCCAGCAGCGTAGTTCCCAGCGGGGGGAGGGATACGCAGTATTTT.

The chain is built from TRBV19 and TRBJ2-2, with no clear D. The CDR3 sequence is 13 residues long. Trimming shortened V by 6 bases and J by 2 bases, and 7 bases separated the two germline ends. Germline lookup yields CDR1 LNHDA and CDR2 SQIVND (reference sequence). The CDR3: CASRRENTGELFF. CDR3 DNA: TGTGCCAGTAGGCGTGAAAACACCGGGGAGCTGTTTTTT.

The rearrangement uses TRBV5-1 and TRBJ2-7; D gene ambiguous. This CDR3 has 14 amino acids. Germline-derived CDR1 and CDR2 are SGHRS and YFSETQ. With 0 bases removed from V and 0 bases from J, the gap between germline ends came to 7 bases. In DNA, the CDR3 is TGCGCCAGCAGCTTGGGCCCCCTCTCCTACGAGCAGTACTTC. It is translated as CASSLGPLSYEQYF.

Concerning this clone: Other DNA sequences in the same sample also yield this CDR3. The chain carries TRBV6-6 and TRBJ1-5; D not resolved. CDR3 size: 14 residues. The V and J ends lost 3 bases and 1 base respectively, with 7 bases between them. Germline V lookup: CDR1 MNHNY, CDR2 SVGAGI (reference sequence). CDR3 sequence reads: CASSYVGSNQPQHF. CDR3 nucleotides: TGTGCCAGCAGTTATGTGGGGAGCAATCAGCCCCAGCATTTT.

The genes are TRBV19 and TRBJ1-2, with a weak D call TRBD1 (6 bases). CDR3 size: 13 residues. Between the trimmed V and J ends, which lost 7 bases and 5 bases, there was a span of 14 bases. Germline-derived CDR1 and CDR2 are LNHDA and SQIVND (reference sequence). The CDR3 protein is CASNDRSKYGYTF. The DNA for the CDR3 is TGTGCCAGTAACGACAGGTCGAAGTATGGCTACACCTTC.

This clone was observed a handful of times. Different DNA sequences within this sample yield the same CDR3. The chain's CDR3 is CASSVATGELFF. The CDR3 region has the DNA TGTGCCAGCAGCGTAGCTACCGGGGAGCTGTTTTTT. V is TRBV9 and J is TRBJ2-2; D unclear. Germline V gene sequence: CDR1 SGDLS, CDR2 YYNGEE. The CDR3 runs 12 residues. Trimming took 0 bases from V and 5 from J, leaving 2 bases between them.

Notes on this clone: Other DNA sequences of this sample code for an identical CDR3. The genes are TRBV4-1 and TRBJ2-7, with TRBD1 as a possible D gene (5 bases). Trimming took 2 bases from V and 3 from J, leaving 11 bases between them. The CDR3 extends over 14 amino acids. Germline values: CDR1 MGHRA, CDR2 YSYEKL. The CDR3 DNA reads TGCGCCAGCAGCCAACTGGCTAGGGGCTACGAGCAGTACTTC. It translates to CASSQLARGYEQYF.

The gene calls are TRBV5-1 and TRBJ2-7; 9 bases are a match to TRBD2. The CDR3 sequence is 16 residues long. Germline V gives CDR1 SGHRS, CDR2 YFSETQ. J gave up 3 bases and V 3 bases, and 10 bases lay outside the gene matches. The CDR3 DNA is TGCGCCAGCAGCTCCCCCTCCAGTAGCGGGAGCTACGAGCAGTACTTC. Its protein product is CASSSPSSSGSYEQYF.

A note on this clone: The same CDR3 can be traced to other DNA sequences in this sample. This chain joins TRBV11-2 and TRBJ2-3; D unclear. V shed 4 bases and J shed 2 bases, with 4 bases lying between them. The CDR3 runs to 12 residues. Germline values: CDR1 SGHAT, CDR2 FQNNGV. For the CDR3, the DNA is TGTGCCAGCAGCTCGATCACAGATACGCAGTATTTT. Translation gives CASSSITDTQYF.

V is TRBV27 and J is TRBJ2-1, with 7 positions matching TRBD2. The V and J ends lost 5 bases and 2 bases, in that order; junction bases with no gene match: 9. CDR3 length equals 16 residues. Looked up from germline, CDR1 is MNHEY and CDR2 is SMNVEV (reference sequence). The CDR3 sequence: CASSTTPGTTYNEQFF. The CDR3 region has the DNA TGTGCCAGCAGTACCACGCCCGGGACTACCTACAATGAGCAGTTCTTC.

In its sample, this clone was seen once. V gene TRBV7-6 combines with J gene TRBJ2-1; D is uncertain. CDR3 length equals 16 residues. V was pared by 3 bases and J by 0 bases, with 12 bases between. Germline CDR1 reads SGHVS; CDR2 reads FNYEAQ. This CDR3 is CASSFSVSFSYNEQFF. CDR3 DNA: TGTGCCAGCAGCTTCTCGGTCTCCTTCTCCTACAATGAGCAGTTCTTC.

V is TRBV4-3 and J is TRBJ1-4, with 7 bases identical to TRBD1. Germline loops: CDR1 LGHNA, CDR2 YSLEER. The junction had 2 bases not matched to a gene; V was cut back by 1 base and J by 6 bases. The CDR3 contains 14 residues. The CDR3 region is CASSQVGQDEKLFF. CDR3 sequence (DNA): TGCGCCAGCAGCCAAGTTGGACAGGATGAAAAACTGTTTTTT.

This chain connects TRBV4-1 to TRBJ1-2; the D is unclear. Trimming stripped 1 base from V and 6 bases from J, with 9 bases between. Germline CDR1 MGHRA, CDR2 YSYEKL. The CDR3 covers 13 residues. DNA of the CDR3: TGCGCCAGCAGCCAAGTGGCCTTCCATGGCTACACCTTC. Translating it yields CASSQVAFHGYTF.

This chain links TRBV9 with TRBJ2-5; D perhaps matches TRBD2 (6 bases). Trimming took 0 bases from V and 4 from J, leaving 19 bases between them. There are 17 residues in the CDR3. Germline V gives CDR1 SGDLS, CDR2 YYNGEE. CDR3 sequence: CASSVGGLEGFGETQYF. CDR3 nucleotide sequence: TGTGCCAGCAGCGTAGGAGGTTTGGAGGGGTTCGGAGAGACCCAGTACTTC.

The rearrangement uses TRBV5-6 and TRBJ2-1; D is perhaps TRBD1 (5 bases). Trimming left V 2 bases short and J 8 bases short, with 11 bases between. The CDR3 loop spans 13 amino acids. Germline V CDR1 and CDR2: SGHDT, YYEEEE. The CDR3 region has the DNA TGTGCCAGCAGCTTTGGGTTAGGGGATGAGCAGTTCTTC. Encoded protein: CASSFGLGDEQFF.